There are many counts of the clone carrying this TCR beta chain. The antigen remains unidentified. MiXCR, run by TCRdb on the 5' RACE reads, gives a single entry per CDR3 protein. Here the sample spans some 35,000 distinct CDR3 sequences, roughly 5% being singletons. This record comes from a study of early T cells in non-severe SARS-CoV-2 infection. Study-wide results and limits: Matching against VDJdb likely underestimated virus-specific expansions, favoring anti-spike CD8.

The clonotype was recovered from an adult who was a healthcare worker with PCR-confirmed SARS-CoV-2 infection or an uninfected control (not recorded which). The sequencing sample was made of whole blood.

The CDR3 loop reads CASSFGGGGNQPQHF. The CDR3 nucleotides are TGTGCCAGCAGTTTCGGCGGAGGGGGCAATCAGCCCCAGCATTTT. The rearrangement uses TRBV28 and TRBJ1-5; maybe TRBD1 (5 bases). The length of the CDR3 is 15 residues. CDR1 and CDR2 from the germline V gene are MDHEN and SYDVKM. Deletions cut 3 bases from V and 2 bases from J, with 11 bases between. The full variable domain, its missing parts supplied by reference TRBV28 and TRBJ1-5, is DVKVTQSSRYLVKRTGEKVFLECVQDMDHENMFWYRQDPGLGLRLIYFSYDVKMKEKGDIPEGYSVSREKKERFSLILESASTNQTSMYLCASSFGGGGNQPQHFGDGTRLSIL.